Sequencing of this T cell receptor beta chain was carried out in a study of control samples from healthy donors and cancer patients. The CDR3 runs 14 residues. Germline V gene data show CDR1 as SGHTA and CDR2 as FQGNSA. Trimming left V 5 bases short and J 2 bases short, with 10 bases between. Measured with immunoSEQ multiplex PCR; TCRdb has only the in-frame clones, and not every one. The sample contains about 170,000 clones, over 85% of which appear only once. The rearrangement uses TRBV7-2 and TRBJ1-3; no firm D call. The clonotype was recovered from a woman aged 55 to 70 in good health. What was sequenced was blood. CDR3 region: CASSRTSAGNTIYF. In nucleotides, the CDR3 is TGTGCCAGCAGCCGGACCTCGGCTGGAAACACCATATATTTT. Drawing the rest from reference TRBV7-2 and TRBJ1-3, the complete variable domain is GAGVSQSPSNKVTEKGKDVELRCDPISGHTALYWYRQSLGQGLEFLIYFQGNSAPDKSGLPSDRFSAERTGGSVSTLTIQRTQQEDSAVYLCASSRTSAGNTIYFGEGSWLTVV.